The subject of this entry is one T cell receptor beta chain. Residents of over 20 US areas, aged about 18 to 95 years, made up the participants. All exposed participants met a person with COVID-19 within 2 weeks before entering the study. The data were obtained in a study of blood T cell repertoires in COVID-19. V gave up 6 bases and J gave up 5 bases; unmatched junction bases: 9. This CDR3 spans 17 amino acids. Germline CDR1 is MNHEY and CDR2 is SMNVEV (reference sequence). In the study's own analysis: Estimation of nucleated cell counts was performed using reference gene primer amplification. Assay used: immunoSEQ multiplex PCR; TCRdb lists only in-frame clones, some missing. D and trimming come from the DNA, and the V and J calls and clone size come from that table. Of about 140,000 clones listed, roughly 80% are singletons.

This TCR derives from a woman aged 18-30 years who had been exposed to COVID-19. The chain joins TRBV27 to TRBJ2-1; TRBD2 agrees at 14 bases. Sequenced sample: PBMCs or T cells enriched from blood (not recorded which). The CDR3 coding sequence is TGTGCCAGCAGCCTACGACTAGCGGGAGGGAAAGACAATGAGCAGTTCTTC. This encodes CASSLRLAGGKDNEQFF.